This TCR beta chain was recorded in a study of resident and recirculating memory T cells in vitiligo (dated by TCRdb to between 2017 and 2018). At the level of the whole study: For TCR beta sequencing, each of 3 stable vitiligo patients provided PBMCs along with epidermis taken by shave biopsy from two lesional and two nonlesional sites. Without cell sorting, samples were homogenized immediately before genomic DNA was extracted using the Qiagen DNeasy Blood & Tissue Kit. The human TCR beta sequencing tested whether specific clones in lesional vitiligo skin differed from clones in nonlesional skin and blood. The investigation overall reported the following: Because TCR sequences were not shared across biopsy sites or across patients, the findings suggest that different lesions are infiltrated by different T cell clones, a pattern described as private specificity. By overlap and correlation analysis, no significant repertoire overlap was shown between biopsies, even within a single patient, except for each lesion compared with itself. Mechanistic studies in the future are needed to assess how much the detected T cell clones and the human Trm pools versus Tcm pools each contribute. No unique dominant TCR clone was detected, and variation in clonality was observed among vitiligo lesions.

The CDR3 measures 13 amino acids from cysteine to phenylalanine. Here the CDR3 DNA is all that survives: 39 bases in frame from base 1. CDR1 and CDR2, per the germline V gene (reference sequence), are MNHEY and SMNVEV. Deletion took 8 bases off V and 8 bases off J, with a span of 16 bases between the germline ends. On this clone: The clone's antigen remains unknown. Per-nucleotide qualities are absent, and no much larger clonotype sits a single base away.

Stable vitiligo was defined as no change in lesions over the previous 6 months. To count as stable, patients also needed to show no confetti depigmentation, which is a clinical sign of active vitiligo. Any patient who had received treatment in the previous three months was excluded. PBMCs were isolated from heparinized blood by Ficoll density gradient centrifugation and were subsequently flash-frozen. The immunoSEQ hsTCRB kit was used to amplify TCR beta chains from genomic DNA. TCR beta libraries were sequenced on an Illumina MiSeq instrument by the immunoSEQ service. On the study's bioinformatics: Repertoire data were analyzed using the immunoSEQ Analyzer. Sourced from immuneACCESS, this table was stored by TCRdb with only in-frame sequences that have V and J called. A share of the clones is absent; for the studies checked, an unresolved V gene accounts for under half, and the remainder has no known explanation. That table supplies the V and J calls and clone size; D and trimming were determined from the DNA. A total of tens of thousands of clones appear in this sample, 90% to 95% of them only once. The top ten constitute around 4.6% of the sample.

The clonotype originates from a male donor with vitiligo. Material for sequencing was blood. In this chain, TRBV27 is recombined with TRBJ2-1, with TRBD2 perhaps the D gene, on 6 matching bases. Here is the DNA: TGTGCCAGCGGTCACGGGGGACCCGATGAGCAGTTCTTC. Translation gives CASGHGGPDEQFF.